Each of the 24 T cell receptor beta chains below was sequenced from the same sample in a study of T cell changes during pregnancy in multiple sclerosis. Data came from immunoSEQ multiplex PCR; TCRdb stores just in-frame clones and leaves some out. Counted here are roughly 72,000 clones, 90% to 95% occurring once; the ten biggest clones make up less than 0.15%. The sequences come from CD4+ T cells from peripheral blood mononuclear cells, collected after pregnancy. These receptors all come from a female donor with multiple sclerosis, enrolled in a pregnancy study.

This chain uses TRBV2 with TRBJ2-3; 9 bases fit TRBD1. This CDR3 region has 15 residues. V lost 1 base and J lost 3; bases outside the gene matches: 2. In germline, CDR1 is SNHLY, CDR2 FYNNEI. The CDR3 DNA reads as TGTGCCAGCAGTGAAGGACAGGGGGGAACAGATACGCAGTATTTT. Translated, it gives CASSEGQGGTDTQYF. The full variable domain, with the rest looked up from reference TRBV2 and TRBJ2-3, is EPEVTQTPSHQVTQMGQEVILRCVPISNHLYFYWYRQILGQKVEFLVSFYNNEISEKSEIFDDQFSVERPDGSNFTLKIRSTKLEDSAMYFCASSEGQGGTDTQYFGPGTRLTVL.

The chain links TRBV7-9 to TRBJ2-6; a weak D match, TRBD2 (6 bases). The CDR3 loop spans 18 amino acids. Germline CDR1 reads SEHNR; CDR2 reads FQNEAQ (reference sequence). The V gene lost 8 bases and the J gene lost 0 bases, with 20 bases spanning the gap. The CDR3 loop is CASPKSGEEVSGANVLTF. The CDR3 coding sequence is TGTGCCAGCCCCAAGTCCGGGGAGGAAGTCTCTGGGGCCAACGTCCTGACTTTC. Complete variable domain (other parts from reference TRBV7-9 and TRBJ2-6): DTGVSQNPRHKITKRGQNVTFRCDPISEHNRLYWYRQTLGQGPEFLTYFQNEAQLEKSRLLSDRFSAERPKGSFSTLEIQRTEQGDSAMYLCASPKSGEEVSGANVLTFGAGSRLTVL.

The chain joins TRBV7-9 to TRBJ2-1; D is undetermined. Germline loops: CDR1 SEHNR, CDR2 FQNEAQ (reference sequence). The CDR3 consists of 9 residues. The ends were cut back, 11 bases at V and 8 bases at J, with 7 bases in the middle. The CDR3 sequence: CAVSYEQFF. CDR3 DNA: TGTGCCGTTAGCTATGAGCAGTTCTTC.

The V and J genes are TRBV19 and TRBJ1-1; D is perhaps TRBD1 (6 bases). V was pared by 5 bases and J by 7 bases, with 8 bases between. This CDR3 is built from 11 residues. Germline lookup yields CDR1 LNHDA and CDR2 SQIVND (reference sequence). CDR3 region: CASSWGHEAFF. The CDR3 DNA reads as TGTGCCAGTAGTTGGGGGCATGAAGCTTTCTTT.

The chain is built from TRBV7-9 and TRBJ1-5, with D tentatively TRBD1 (5 bases). There are 15 residues in the CDR3. The germline gives CDR1 SEHNR, CDR2 FQNEAQ (reference sequence). V lost 1 base to trimming and J lost 4 bases, with 11 bases between them. CDR3 nucleotides: TGTGCCAGCAGCTTAGGAGGCGGGGCGAATCAGCCCCAGCATTTT. The encoded protein is CASSLGGGANQPQHF.

The genes are TRBV28 and TRBJ2-7, with 7 bases matching TRBD1. Trimming removed 3 bases from V and 0 bases from J; junction bases left unmatched: 5. Germline V lookup: CDR1 MDHEN, CDR2 SYDVKM. The CDR3 loop spans 15 amino acids. CDR3 residues: CASSFPGQYSYEQYF. DNA for the CDR3: TGTGCCAGCAGTTTCCCGGGACAGTACTCCTACGAGCAGTACTTC.

The CDR3 reads CASSLESGIRTDTQYF. In DNA, the CDR3 is TGTGCCAGCAGCTTAGAGTCCGGGATACGCACAGATACGCAGTATTTT. The gene calls are TRBV7-2 and TRBJ2-3; D might be TRBD2 (5 bases). CDR3 length equals 16 residues. In germline, CDR1 is SGHTA, CDR2 FQGNSA. Trimming removed 1 base from V and 1 base from J, with 12 bases in between.

The rearrangement uses TRBV4-1 and TRBJ1-2, with D possibly matching TRBD1 (5 bases). Germline lookup yields CDR1 MGHRA and CDR2 YSYEKL. Trimming removed 1 base from V and 5 bases from J, with 8 bases in between. This CDR3 has 13 residues. The DNA for the CDR3 is TGCGCCAGCAGCCAAGGGGGGGGGTATGGCTACACCTTC. Translation gives CASSQGGGYGYTF.

The chain combines TRBV7-3 with TRBJ2-2; 7 bases line up with TRBD2. The J segment lost 5 bases and the V segment lost 1 base, leaving 4 bases of the junction unmatched. The CDR3 runs to 15 residues. Per the germline V gene, CDR1 is SGHTA and CDR2 is FQGTGA. The CDR3 DNA follows: TGTGCCAGCAGCTTAAAGAGAGCGGGAACCGGGGAGCTGTTTTTT. Translating gives CASSLKRAGTGELFF.

The V call is TRBV25-1, the J call TRBJ2-7, with TRBD2 identical over 10 bases. J was trimmed by 3 bases and V by 5 bases; bases with no gene match: 13. Germline V CDR1 and CDR2: MGHDK, SYGVNS. The CDR3 sequence is 17 residues long. This chain's CDR3 is CASSQVASGRVVYEQYF. For the CDR3, the DNA is TGTGCCAGCAGTCAGGTGGCTAGCGGGAGAGTCGTCTACGAGCAGTACTTC.

The rearrangement joins TRBV4-2 to TRBJ2-2, with TRBD2 matching over 8 bases. Germline V gives CDR1 LGHNA, CDR2 YNFKEQ. Trimming cost V 0 bases and J 3 bases; bases outside gene matches: 0. The CDR3 has 15 residues. In DNA, the CDR3 is TGTGCCAGCAGCCAAGACGGGGGGGACACCGGGGAGCTGTTTTTT. Protein sequence: CASSQDGGDTGELFF.

The gene calls are TRBV7-2 and TRBJ2-3; 9 bases map to TRBD1. There are 15 residues in the CDR3. The trim removed 6 bases at V and 4 bases at J, leaving 8 bases unmatched. Germline CDR1 reads SGHTA; CDR2 reads FQGNSA. The CDR3 DNA sequence: TGTGCCAGCAGTCCTACAGGGGGCTGGTCAGATACGCAGTATTTT. This translates into CASSPTGGWSDTQYF.

The genes are TRBV5-1 and TRBJ1-4; D not resolved. V was clipped by 0 bases and J by 5 bases, with 11 bases between them. The germline V gene encodes CDR1 SGHRS and CDR2 YFSETQ. The CDR3 consists of 15 residues. Written as DNA, the CDR3 is TGCGCCAGCAGCTTGGGTACAAGAGGAAATGAAAAACTGTTTTTT. Encoded protein: CASSLGTRGNEKLFF.

This sequence joins TRBV28 and TRBJ2-7, with D possibly TRBD2 on 5 matching bases. CDR1 MDHEN and CDR2 SYDVKM come from the germline V gene. Trimming removed 4 bases from V and 6 bases from J, with 10 bases in between. The CDR3 covers 12 residues. The CDR3 sequence is CASSSPRGEQYF. CDR3 nucleotides: TGTGCCAGCAGTTCTCCCCGGGGCGAGCAGTACTTC. Looking up the rest from reference TRBV28 and TRBJ2-7 gives the full variable domain: DVKVTQSSRYLVKRTGEKVFLECVQDMDHENMFWYRQDPGLGLRLIYFSYDVKMKEKGDIPEGYSVSREKKERFSLILESASTNQTSMYLCASSSPRGEQYFGPGTRLTVT.

The chain uses TRBV5-4 and TRBJ2-2; D might be TRBD1 (6 bases). Trimming stripped 3 bases from V and 5 bases from J, with 20 bases between. Germline CDR1 is SGHNT and CDR2 is YYREEE (reference sequence). The CDR3 is 17 amino acids. The CDR3 sequence is CASSSIGGRGITGELFF. CDR3 coding DNA: TGTGCCAGCAGCTCAATTGGGGGCAGGGGAATTACCGGGGAGCTGTTTTTT.

This clone was recorded only once. The chain couples TRBV10-1 to TRBJ1-1; 9 bases match TRBD1. CDR1 WNHNN and CDR2 SYGVQD come from the germline V gene (reference sequence). The V segment lost 6 bases and the J segment 4 bases; nucleotides outside the gene matches: 9. The CDR3 loop spans 15 amino acids. DNA for the CDR3: TGCGCCAGCAGCCGGGACAGGGAAGGTAGCACTGAAGCTTTCTTT. This gives the protein CASSRDREGSTEAFF.

The CDR3 nucleotides are TGCGCCAGCAGCTTGGGTCTAGCGGGAAAGAAGCGTTTTTTGACCTACGAGCAGTACTTC. It is translated as CASSLGLAGKKRFLTYEQYF. V and J are TRBV5-1 and TRBJ2-7; the match to TRBD2 covers 9 bases. The trim removed 0 bases at V and 2 bases at J, leaving 18 bases unmatched. The CDR3 spans 20 residues. In germline, CDR1 is SGHRS, CDR2 YFSETQ.

V and J are TRBV7-9 and TRBJ2-3, with 11 bases lining up with TRBD2. Unmatched junction bases numbered 6, after V lost 5 bases and J lost 5 bases. Germline V CDR1 and CDR2: SEHNR, FQNEAQ (reference sequence). The CDR3 is 15 amino acids. The CDR3 nucleotides read TGTGCCAGCAGCCTCACTAGCGGGAGTATAGATACGCAGTATTTT. It yields the protein CASSLTSGSIDTQYF.

This clone was seen a single time. The chain employs TRBV6-5 and TRBJ1-3, with 7 nucleotides matching TRBD1. The V and J ends lost 5 bases and 5 bases, in that order; junction bases with no gene match: 3. This CDR3 has 13 residues. In germline, CDR1 is MNHEY, CDR2 SVGAGI. In DNA form, the CDR3 reads TGTGCCAGCAGTCGGGACAGTAGAAACACCATATATTTT. Its translation is CASSRDSRNTIYF.

This sequence joins TRBV25-1 and TRBJ2-5; 8 bases match TRBD1. The ends lost 3 bases at V and 5 bases at J; junction bases unmatched: 8. The germline CDR1 and CDR2 sequences are MGHDK and SYGVNS. This CDR3 contains 15 residues. This CDR3 reads CASSERTGFGETQYF. The CDR3 DNA sequence: TGTGCCAGCAGTGAGCGGACAGGGTTTGGGGAGACCCAGTACTTC.

Concerning this clone itself: This CDR3 fails to terminate in the conserved phenylalanine or tryptophan, so it likely reflects a read error. The genes are TRBV28 and TRBJ1-2; 7 bases map to TRBD1. The V segment lost 5 bases and the J segment 5 bases; nucleotides outside the gene matches: 5. The CDR3 runs 13 residues. CDR1 and CDR2 from the germline V gene are MDHEN and SYDVKM. The CDR3 protein is CASSPSTGYGYTL. The DNA for the CDR3 is TGTGCCAGCAGTCCTTCGACAGGGTATGGCTACACCCTC.

The V and J genes are TRBV6-5 and TRBJ2-5; 7 nucleotides agree with TRBD2. Trimming cost V 4 bases and J 5 bases; bases outside gene matches: 10. Looked up from germline, CDR1 is MNHEY and CDR2 is SVGAGI. CDR3 length: 15 amino acids. The CDR3 nucleotides are TGTGCCAGCAGTTTGGACCGACTAGCCCGGGAGACCCAGTACTTC. Its protein is CASSLDRLARETQYF.

The chain is built from TRBV27 and TRBJ2-7, with D tentatively TRBD2 (5 bases). Per the germline V gene, CDR1 is MNHEY and CDR2 is SMNVEV (reference sequence). The CDR3 loop spans 13 amino acids. Trimming took off 3 bases at V and 7 bases at J, with 13 bases between the two ends. The CDR3 sequence: CASSFPGTGEQYF. The DNA for the CDR3 is TGTGCCAGCAGTTTCCCCGGTACGGGGGAGCAGTACTTC.

V usage is TRBV7-9 and J usage is TRBJ2-2; no clear D gene. The CDR3 contains 14 residues. From germline, CDR1 is SEHNR and CDR2 FQNEAQ (reference sequence). Between the trimmed V and J ends, which lost 0 bases and 5 bases, there was a span of 7 bases. This CDR3 is CASSLASETGELFF. CDR3 nucleotide sequence: TGTGCCAGCAGCTTAGCTAGTGAGACCGGGGAGCTGTTTTTT.